Following are 25 T cell receptor beta chains from one sample sequenced in a study of chemoradiotherapy in HPV16-positive cancers. The method was immunoSEQ multiplex PCR; TCRdb's version includes in-frame clones alone and lacks a portion of them. The table records 25,000 to 35,000 clones, around 90% of them present only once. The specimen was blood, collected from a patient who underwent chemoradiotherapy. These receptors all stem from a human donor with HPV-associated anogenital cancer.

The chain recombines TRBV28 with TRBJ1-5, with 8 bases that match TRBD1. The CDR3 contains 15 residues. The junction had 5 bases not matched to a gene; V was cut back by 5 bases and J by 2 bases. Germline V gene sequence: CDR1 MDHEN, CDR2 SYDVKM. CDR3 bases: TGTGCCAGCAGTCACCAGGGGGCCGGCAATCAGCCCCAGCATTTT. Its protein product is CASSHQGAGNQPQHF.

The chain is built from TRBV7-9 and TRBJ1-3, with 7 bases fitting TRBD1. The CDR3 totals 14 residues. V lost 5 bases, J lost 5 bases, and 6 bases stayed unmatched. Germline CDR1 is SEHNR and CDR2 is FQNEAQ (reference sequence). In nucleotides, the CDR3 is TGTGCCAGCAGCCAAGAGGGGGCGAGAAACACCATATATTTT. Translation: CASSQEGARNTIYF. Complete variable domain (other parts from reference TRBV7-9 and TRBJ1-3): DTGVSQNPRHKITKRGQNVTFRCDPISEHNRLYWYRQTLGQGPEFLTYFQNEAQLEKSRLLSDRFSAERPKGSFSTLEIQRTEQGDSAMYLCASSQEGARNTIYFGEGSWLTVV.

The table lists this clone with a count of one. The chain combines TRBV6-1 with TRBJ2-7; 7 nucleotides agree with TRBD2. J lost 3 bases, V lost 4 bases, and 0 bases had no gene match. Germline-derived CDR1 and CDR2 are MNHNS and SASEGT. This CDR3 has 12 amino acids. Written as DNA, the CDR3 is TGTGCCAGCAGTGCGGGGGGCTACGAGCAGTACTTC. Protein sequence: CASSAGGYEQYF.

This clone was observed once. The J gene is TRBJ2-5, the V gene TRBV5-4; D not resolved. V lost 1 base, J lost 7 bases, and 11 bases lay in between. From germline, CDR1 is SGHNT and CDR2 YYREEE (reference sequence). This CDR3 is built from 13 residues. CDR3 sequence: CASSLPLMGTQYF. The CDR3, as DNA: TGTGCCAGCAGCTTGCCACTAATGGGGACCCAGTACTTC.

The rearrangement uses TRBV13 and TRBJ2-1, with 11 nucleotides matching TRBD2. Germline loops: CDR1 PRHDT, CDR2 FYEKMQ (reference sequence). There are 21 residues in the CDR3. V shed 4 bases and J 4 bases; nucleotides not matched to a gene: 21. CDR3 sequence reads: CASSWEAGRSSGRSAYNEQFF. In DNA form, the CDR3 reads TGTGCCAGCAGCTGGGAAGCCGGTCGGTCTAGCGGGAGGTCCGCTTACAATGAGCAGTTCTTC. Drawing the rest from reference TRBV13 and TRBJ2-1, the complete variable domain is AAGVIQSPRHLIKEKRETATLKCYPIPRHDTVYWYQQGPGQDPQFLISFYEKMQSDKGSIPDRFSAQQFSDYHSELNMSSLELGDSALYFCASSWEAGRSSGRSAYNEQFFGPGTRLTVL.

V and J are TRBV25-1 and TRBJ2-2; D not certain. The CDR3 covers 17 residues. V lost 3 bases and J 4 bases, leaving 18 bases between the germline ends. Germline loops: CDR1 MGHDK, CDR2 SYGVNS. The CDR3 nucleotides are TGTGCCAGCAGTGACGCCGCGGCATACTCTTTCACCGGGGAGCTGTTTTTT. Protein sequence: CASSDAAAYSFTGELFF. Complete variable domain (other parts from reference TRBV25-1 and TRBJ2-2): EADIYQTPRYLVIGTGKKITLECSQTMGHDKMYWYQQDPGMELHLIHYSYGVNSTEKGDLSSESTVSRIRTEHFPLTLESARPSHTSQYLCASSDAAAYSFTGELFFGEGSRLTVL.

The chain employs TRBV4-1 and TRBJ2-3; 8 bases are shared with TRBD2. Per germline, CDR1 MGHRA and CDR2 YSYEKL. Germline trimming cut 4 bases from V and 2 bases from J; bases unmatched to any gene: 5. This CDR3 is 15 amino acids long. The CDR3 region is CASSRERGNTDTQYF. Here the CDR3 DNA reads TGCGCCAGCAGCCGAGAGCGGGGGAACACAGATACGCAGTATTTT.

The chain carries TRBV9 and TRBJ2-7, with D possibly matching TRBD1 (6 bases). CDR3 size: 14 residues. With 0 bases removed from V and 3 bases from J, the gap between germline ends came to 10 bases. Looked up from germline, CDR1 is SGDLS and CDR2 is YYNGEE. This chain's CDR3 is CASSVGTGHYEQYF. The CDR3 DNA is TGTGCCAGCAGCGTAGGAACAGGGCACTACGAGCAGTACTTC.

The chain uses TRBV2 and TRBJ2-7; the match to TRBD1 covers 8 bases. The germline V gene encodes CDR1 SNHLY and CDR2 FYNNEI. After removal of 6 bases from V and 0 bases from J, the junction contained 4 bases not matched to a gene. The CDR3 consists of 14 residues. The chain's CDR3 is CASRPTGGSYEQYF. CDR3 nucleotides: TGTGCCAGCAGGCCAACAGGGGGCTCCTACGAGCAGTACTTC.

Comments on this clone: The same CDR3 is also encoded by other DNA sequences in this sample. The V and J genes are TRBV6-5 and TRBJ2-2, with D hard to call. Trimming pared 0 bases from V and 4 bases from J, leaving 9 bases between. CDR3 size: 15 residues. Per the germline V gene, CDR1 is MNHEY and CDR2 is SVGAGI. CDR3 region: CASSYSTRFTGELFF. The CDR3 coding sequence is TGTGCCAGCAGTTACTCGACAAGATTCACCGGGGAGCTGTTTTTT.

The DNA of the CDR3 is TGTGCCAGCAGCACTAGCCGGCCCACAGATACGCAGTATTTT. It encodes CASSTSRPTDTQYF. This chain joins TRBV11-2 and TRBJ2-3; possibly TRBD2 for D (6 bases). Trimming shortened V by 5 bases and J by 2 bases, and 11 bases separated the two germline ends. In germline, CDR1 is SGHAT, CDR2 FQNNGV. The CDR3 totals 14 residues.

This clone was counted only a few times. V is TRBV28 and J is TRBJ1-2; 12 nucleotides agree with TRBD1. CDR1 is MDHEN and CDR2 is SYDVKM in the germline V gene. The CDR3 totals 14 residues. V was pared by 6 bases and J by 8 bases, with 7 bases of the junction left unmatched. CDR3 region: CASREGTGGQGYTF. CDR3 coding DNA: TGTGCCAGCAGGGAAGGGACAGGGGGCCAGGGCTACACCTTC.

The genes are TRBV4-2 and TRBJ2-5; D is perhaps TRBD1 or TRBD2 (5 bases each). The CDR3 extends over 13 amino acids. The germline V and J ends were trimmed by 5 bases and 7 bases, with 14 bases remaining between them. From germline, CDR1 is LGHNA and CDR2 YNFKEQ. CDR3 residues: CASSGTRDATQYF. CDR3 sequence (DNA): TGTGCCAGCAGCGGTACTAGGGACGCGACCCAGTACTTC.

This clone was recorded only once. The chain is built from TRBV5-1 and TRBJ2-1; TRBD2 matches at 9 bases. The CDR3 is 19 amino acids. Germline CDR1 and CDR2: SGHRS and YFSETQ. The V segment lost 0 bases and the J segment 1 base; nucleotides outside the gene matches: 11. CDR3 loop: CASSLVGSGGPPSYNEQFF. The DNA of the CDR3 is TGCGCCAGCAGCTTGGTGGGTAGCGGGGGCCCTCCATCCTACAATGAGCAGTTCTTC.

This clone was counted a few times. V and J are TRBV7-2 and TRBJ2-3; 8 bases match TRBD2. V dropped 5 bases and J dropped 0; count of bases not matched to a gene: 1. Germline V gene lookup returns CDR1 SGHTA and CDR2 FQGNSA. The CDR3 extends over 14 amino acids. This CDR3 is CASSRGGSTDTQYF. In nucleotides, the CDR3 is TGTGCCAGCAGCCGGGGGGGGAGCACAGATACGCAGTATTTT.

The V call is TRBV7-3, the J call TRBJ2-7; 11 bases are shared with TRBD2. The CDR3 consists of 16 residues. The germline V gene has CDR1 SGHTA and CDR2 FQGTGA. With V trimmed by 2 bases and J by 4 bases, 7 bases remained unmatched. CDR3 amino acids: CASSLGGSGGAYEQYF. The CDR3 DNA sequence: TGTGCCAGCAGCTTAGGGGGTAGCGGGGGGGCTTACGAGCAGTACTTC.

This clone was observed a handful of times. The CDR3 protein is CSARYSDTQYF. CDR3 DNA sequence: TGCAGTGCTAGATACTCGGATACGCAGTATTTT. The chain combines TRBV20-1 with TRBJ2-3, with D hard to call. The germline V and J ends were trimmed by 2 bases and 6 bases, with 6 bases remaining between them. The CDR3 consists of 11 residues. Germline V gene lookup returns CDR1 DFQATT and CDR2 SNEGSKA (reference sequence).

The chain joins TRBV6-5 to TRBJ1-2; the match to TRBD1 covers 7 bases. The germline gives CDR1 MNHEY, CDR2 SVGAGI. The CDR3 extends over 14 amino acids. The CDR3 protein is CLVSTGKLGYGYTF. In DNA, the CDR3 is TGTCTAGTCTCGACAGGGAAGTTAGGCTATGGCTACACCTTC.

This chain uses TRBV11-2 with TRBJ2-7, with a tentative D call TRBD2 (7 bases). CDR1 SGHAT and CDR2 FQNNGV come from the germline V gene. The length of the CDR3 is 15 residues. Trimming left V 0 bases short and J 7 bases short, with 16 bases between. The CDR3 region has the DNA TGTGCCAGCAGCTTAGATCGGGGGGCGACGGGAGAGCAGTACTTC. Translating gives CASSLDRGATGEQYF.

V gene TRBV28 combines with J gene TRBJ2-6; D perhaps matches TRBD2 (5 bases). The V end was cut by 6 bases, the J end by 2 bases, with 11 bases between. Germline V gene lookup returns CDR1 MDHEN and CDR2 SYDVKM. The CDR3 length is 15 residues. The CDR3 spells CASRAKGAGANVLTF. The CDR3 DNA reads TGTGCCAGCAGAGCCAAGGGAGCTGGGGCCAACGTCCTGACTTTC.

The chain recombines TRBV4-3 with TRBJ2-3; D not certain. With 4 bases removed from V and 5 bases from J, the gap between germline ends came to 10 bases. This CDR3 contains 13 residues. Germline V lookup: CDR1 LGHNA, CDR2 YSLEER. CDR3 sequence (DNA): TGCGCCAGCAGCCTCCAGCGCGTAGATACGCAGTATTTT. Translation: CASSLQRVDTQYF.

The chain recombines TRBV5-1 with TRBJ1-1, with 11 positions matching TRBD1. The CDR3 loop spans 16 amino acids. Germline loops: CDR1 SGHRS, CDR2 YFSETQ. J gave up 5 bases and V 5 bases, and 11 bases lay outside the gene matches. CDR3 loop: CASRGQGVIWTTEAFF. In nucleotides, the CDR3 is TGCGCCAGCAGGGGACAGGGGGTAATTTGGACGACTGAAGCTTTCTTT. Full variable domain (missing parts from reference TRBV5-1 and TRBJ1-1): KAGVTQTPRYLIKTRGQQVTLSCSPISGHRSVSWYQQTPGQGLQFLFEYFSETQRNKGNFPGRFSGRQFSNSRSEMNVSTLELGDSALYLCASRGQGVIWTTEAFFGQGTRLTVV.

V is TRBV27 and J is TRBJ2-2; D unresolved. The ends were cut back, 2 bases at V and 1 base at J, with 5 bases in the middle. CDR3 length equals 14 residues. Germline V gives CDR1 MNHEY, CDR2 SMNVEV (reference sequence). Here the CDR3 reads CASSLTVNTGELFF. As DNA, the CDR3 is TGTGCCAGCAGTTTAACCGTGAACACCGGGGAGCTGTTTTTT.

The chain's CDR3 is CASSRTGTIPYEQYF. The CDR3 DNA follows: TGTGCCAGCAGTCGAACCGGGACTATACCTTACGAGCAGTACTTC. The chain recombines TRBV6-5 with TRBJ2-7; 7 bases agree with TRBD2. The germline gives CDR1 MNHEY, CDR2 SVGAGI. J was trimmed by 4 bases and V by 5 bases; bases with no gene match: 11. There are 15 residues in the CDR3.

This chain links TRBV5-4 with TRBJ2-5; 9 bases are shared with TRBD2. The CDR3 length is 16 residues. The J segment lost 2 bases and the V segment lost 1 base, leaving 6 bases of the junction unmatched. Per germline, CDR1 SGHNT and CDR2 YYREEE (reference sequence). CDR3: CASSLSSGRGQETQYF. The CDR3 region has the DNA TGTGCCAGCAGCTTGAGTAGCGGGAGAGGGCAAGAGACCCAGTACTTC.